The 29 T cell receptor beta chains below come from one sample, sequenced in a study of blood T cells in healthy people across ages. The authors ran a second PCR of about 6 to 11 cycles using a sample-barcoded 5' primer and a J-beta primer mix. One entry per CDR3 protein, called by TCRdb with MiXCR from the 5' RACE reads. The table has around 1.5 million distinct CDR3 sequences, about 31% seen once. The sequenced sample was blood. The receptors derive from a woman under 40 in good health.

The chain is built from TRBV3-1 and TRBJ2-7, with unresolved D. Trimming stripped 1 base from V and 0 bases from J, with 10 bases between. Germline assignment: CDR1 LGHDT and CDR2 YNNKEL (reference sequence). The CDR3 sequence is 15 residues long. As DNA, the CDR3 is TGTGCCAGCAGCCAAGTGGCTTCGAGCTCCTACGAGCAGTACTTC. This gives the protein CASSQVASSSYEQYF.

V gene TRBV20-1 combines with J gene TRBJ2-1; TRBD1 might be the D (6 bases). The CDR3 loop spans 17 amino acids. V was pared by 1 base and J by 0 bases, with 16 bases between. CDR1 and CDR2 (germline): DFQATT, SNEGSKA (reference sequence). The CDR3 bases are TGCAGTGCTAGAGGCAGGGGTCATCCGAGCTCCTACAATGAGCAGTTCTTC. It encodes CSARGRGHPSSYNEQFF.

This clonotype appeared a few times. The V gene is TRBV27, the J gene TRBJ2-3, with D hard to call. The germline CDR1 and CDR2 sequences are MNHEY and SMNVEV (reference sequence). CDR3 length: 14 residues. The V and J ends lost 3 bases and 6 bases respectively, with 13 bases between them. DNA of the CDR3: TGTGCCAGCAGTTTTGTGACGAACCGGGATACGCAGTATTTT. Its translation: CASSFVTNRDTQYF.

This clonotype was seen repeatedly, ten times or more. The chain employs TRBV29-1 and TRBJ2-1, with 9 bases identical to TRBD2. V trimming: 4 bases; J trimming: 1 base; junction bases outside the gene matches: 14. CDR1 is SQVTM and CDR2 is ANQGSEA in the germline V gene. The CDR3 is 18 amino acids. This chain's CDR3 is CSVAGLRRREGSYNEQFF. The DNA for the CDR3 is TGCAGCGTTGCCGGGTTGCGGCGGCGGGAGGGTTCCTACAATGAGCAGTTCTTC.

This clonotype was detected a few times. The gene calls are TRBV27 and TRBJ1-1; D possibly corresponds to TRBD1 (5 bases). Germline V gene data show CDR1 as MNHEY and CDR2 as SMNVEV (reference sequence). The V gene lost 5 bases and the J gene lost 4 bases, with 14 bases spanning the gap. The CDR3 is 14 residues long. DNA for the CDR3: TGTGCCAGCAGTCCCCAGACAGTAACCACTGAAGCTTTCTTT. Encoded protein: CASSPQTVTTEAFF.

This clonotype was counted at least ten times. The chain is built from TRBV15 and TRBJ2-1; no reliable D call. Per germline, CDR1 LNHNV and CDR2 YYDKDF (reference sequence). The germline V and J ends were trimmed by 8 bases and 10 bases, with 9 bases remaining between them. The CDR3 extends over 10 amino acids. The CDR3 DNA sequence: TGTGCCACCGGGCTTCGGGAGCAGTTCTTC. Translating it yields CATGLREQFF. Full variable domain (missing parts from reference TRBV15 and TRBJ2-1): DAMVIQNPRYQVTQFGKPVTLSCSQTLNHNVMYWYQQKSSQAPKLLFHYYDKDFNNEADTPDNFQSRRPNTSFCFLDIRSPGLGDTAMYLCATGLREQFFGPGTRLTVL.

This clonotype appeared a few times. This chain joins TRBV20-1 and TRBJ1-2; D is uncertain. Per germline, CDR1 DFQATT and CDR2 SNEGSKA (reference sequence). The CDR3 is 14 amino acids. V was cut by 3 bases and J by 8 bases, with 19 bases left in between. The CDR3 DNA reads as TGCAGTGCTAGCCCGCCCAGGCTAATACACGGCTACACCTTC. This encodes CSASPPRLIHGYTF.

In DNA form, the CDR3 reads TGTGCCATCAGGGGGACAGTCGGTACAGATACGCAGTATTTT. It specifies CAIRGTVGTDTQYF. The chain combines TRBV10-3 with TRBJ2-3, with TRBD1 matching over 7 bases. Germline CDR1 is ENHRY and CDR2 is SYGVKD. The CDR3 extends over 14 amino acids. Losses at the gene ends were 6 bases for V and 3 bases for J; bases not matched to a gene: 6.

A few counts support this clonotype. The genes are TRBV4-1 and TRBJ1-5, with TRBD1 identical over 7 bases. Germline V lookup: CDR1 MGHRA, CDR2 YSYEKL. This CDR3 region has 15 residues. Trimming cost V 3 bases and J 5 bases; bases outside gene matches: 7. CDR3 amino acids: CASSQDDRADQPQHF. CDR3 sequence (DNA): TGCGCCAGCAGCCAGGATGACAGGGCGGATCAGCCCCAGCATTTT.

This rearrangement joins TRBV27 to TRBJ2-3; TRBD1 might be the D (6 bases). Germline lookup yields CDR1 MNHEY and CDR2 SMNVEV (reference sequence). Trimming stripped 7 bases from V and 4 bases from J, with 18 bases between. This CDR3 region has 15 residues. Here the CDR3 reads CASTWIGGNSDTQYF. CDR3 bases: TGTGCCAGCACCTGGATAGGGGGTAATTCAGATACGCAGTATTTT.

This rearrangement joins TRBV6-6 to TRBJ2-1; TRBD2 is a possible D gene (6 bases). Germline V gives CDR1 MNHNY, CDR2 SVGAGI (reference sequence). This CDR3 is 16 amino acids long. Deletions cut 6 bases from V and 0 bases from J, with 15 bases between. The CDR3 region has the DNA TGTGCCAGCAGCTCTGGCGGAGGGGACTCCTACAATGAGCAGTTCTTC. Amino acid sequence: CASSSGGGDSYNEQFF.

Remarks on this clonotype: A much larger clone sits a single nucleotide away, making a read error possible. This chain connects TRBV4-1 to TRBJ2-3, with 9 positions matching TRBD1. The CDR3 runs 16 residues. Germline CDR1 reads MGHRA; CDR2 reads YSYEKL. In DNA, the CDR3 is TGCGCCAGCAACCAACCCCGGGACAGGGTGGCAGATACGCAGTATTTT. It yields the protein CASNQPRDRVADTQYF.

The V call is TRBV11-2, the J call TRBJ2-3; TRBD1 might be the D (5 bases). V lost 0 bases and J lost 3, with 10 bases in between. The germline CDR1 and CDR2 sequences are SGHAT and FQNNGV. The CDR3 contains 15 residues. CDR3 nucleotide sequence: TGTGCCAGCAGCTTAGATGAACAGGCGACAGATACGCAGTATTTT. Encoded protein: CASSLDEQATDTQYF.

The gene calls are TRBV4-1 and TRBJ1-5; D is uncertain. Trimming took 1 base from V and 2 from J, leaving 9 bases between them. CDR3 length: 15 residues. The germline V gene encodes CDR1 MGHRA and CDR2 YSYEKL. The DNA for the CDR3 is TGCGCCAGCAGCCAAGTAGTCGGGGGCAATCAGCCCCAGCATTTT. It yields the protein CASSQVVGGNQPQHF.

This chain uses TRBV7-2 with TRBJ2-5; 7 bases line up with TRBD1. CDR1 is SGHTA, CDR2 FQGNSA, per germline. Germline trimming cut 5 bases from V and 4 bases from J; bases unmatched to any gene: 10. This CDR3 is 15 amino acids long. CDR3 amino acids: CASSRRGTVGETQYF. For the CDR3, the DNA is TGTGCCAGCAGCCGAAGGGGGACAGTAGGAGAGACCCAGTACTTC.

This clonotype was detected a few times. The chain has TRBV20-1 and TRBJ2-7; D perhaps matches TRBD2 (5 bases). The CDR3 spans 14 residues. V was shortened by 6 bases and J by 4 bases, with 19 bases between the two germline ends. In germline, CDR1 is DFQATT, CDR2 SNEGSKA (reference sequence). CDR3 nucleotide sequence: TGCAGTGCAAAGAAGAGGGCAGAGTGGTACGAGCAGTACTTC. Residues: CSAKKRAEWYEQYF.

J is TRBJ2-3 and V is TRBV11-2; no firm D call. The V end was cut by 2 bases, the J end by 3 bases, with 24 bases between. The CDR3 extends over 19 amino acids. In germline, CDR1 is SGHAT, CDR2 FQNNGV. CDR3 residues: CASSLFSFVWVPLTDTQYF. CDR3 nucleotides: TGTGCCAGCAGCTTATTCTCCTTCGTCTGGGTTCCCCTAACAGATACGCAGTATTTT.

The chain links TRBV7-9 to TRBJ2-4, with 7 nucleotides matching TRBD1. The CDR3 sequence is 15 residues long. CDR1 SEHNR and CDR2 FQNEAQ come from the germline V gene (reference sequence). V lost 4 bases, J lost 6 bases, and 9 bases stayed unmatched. This chain's CDR3 is CASSYSTGRLNIQYF. Here the CDR3 DNA reads TGTGCCAGCAGCTACTCGACAGGGAGACTAAACATTCAGTACTTC.

A few counts support this clonotype. This chain uses TRBV30 with TRBJ2-7; possibly TRBD1 for D (6 bases). CDR1 is GTSNPN, CDR2 SVGIG, per germline (reference sequence). The CDR3 has 13 amino acids. V lost 1 base and J lost 5, with 12 bases in between. CDR3 DNA sequence: TGTGCCTGGAGTGAACACAGGGCCCACGAGCAGTACTTC. This translates into CAWSEHRAHEQYF.

This clonotype has only a few counts. This chain links TRBV20-1 with TRBJ2-7; D not certain. V was cut by 6 bases and J by 2 bases, with 14 bases left in between. CDR3 length: 13 amino acids. The germline V gene encodes CDR1 DFQATT and CDR2 SNEGSKA (reference sequence). This CDR3 reads CSASSDGTYEQYF. CDR3 bases: TGCAGTGCCAGCTCTGACGGAACCTACGAGCAGTACTTC.

V and J are TRBV29-1 and TRBJ1-1; 9 nucleotides match TRBD1. Germline-derived CDR1 and CDR2 are SQVTM and ANQGSEA. The CDR3 length is 13 residues. Germline trimming cut 3 bases from V and 1 base from J; bases unmatched to any gene: 0. CDR3 loop: CSVEGQGNTEAFF. CDR3 coding DNA: TGCAGCGTTGAGGGACAGGGGAACACTGAAGCTTTCTTT.

This chain uses TRBV9 with TRBJ1-2; D possibly corresponds to TRBD1 (5 bases). The V and J ends lost 0 bases and 8 bases respectively, with 17 bases between them. The length of the CDR3 is 15 residues. The germline CDR1 and CDR2 sequences are SGDLS and YYNGEE. The CDR3 here is CASSVEGTEVGGYTF. CDR3 bases: TGTGCCAGCAGCGTAGAAGGGACGGAGGTTGGGGGCTACACCTTC.

The table lists this clonotype with a few counts. The gene calls are TRBV27 and TRBJ2-4; possibly TRBD1 for D (5 bases). The end of the DNA is better explained by TRBJ2-7, so the J call may be wrong. The CDR3 has 15 residues. Germline-derived CDR1 and CDR2 are MNHEY and SMNVEV (reference sequence). The CDR3: CASSPHSTDPTEQYF. Written as DNA, the CDR3 is TGTGCCAGCAGTCCTCATTCGACAGACCCTACCGAGCAGTACTTC.

The rearrangement links TRBV5-1 to TRBJ2-7, with 9 positions matching TRBD2. Germline CDR1 SGHRS, CDR2 YFSETQ. Trimming cost V 4 bases and J 7 bases; bases outside gene matches: 18. The CDR3 extends over 17 amino acids. The CDR3 sequence is CASSVDGSGSHSGEQYF. CDR3 nucleotide sequence: TGCGCCAGCAGCGTGGACGGTAGCGGGAGCCACTCCGGGGAGCAGTACTTC. Together with reference TRBV5-1 and TRBJ2-7, the CDR3 gives the full variable domain: KAGVTQTPRYLIKTRGQQVTLSCSPISGHRSVSWYQQTPGQGLQFLFEYFSETQRNKGNFPGRFSGRQFSNSRSEMNVSTLELGDSALYLCASSVDGSGSHSGEQYFGPGTRLTVT.

The chain joins TRBV4-1 to TRBJ2-3; weak D call: TRBD2 (6 bases). Trimming pared 0 bases from V and 4 bases from J, leaving 11 bases between. The CDR3 length is 15 residues. Germline V gene lookup returns CDR1 MGHRA and CDR2 YSYEKL. CDR3 protein: CASSQDRGGADTQYF. CDR3 nucleotide sequence: TGCGCCAGCAGCCAAGATCGCGGAGGGGCAGATACGCAGTATTTT.

This clonotype was counted at least ten times. The V call is TRBV12-3 or TRBV12-4, the J call TRBJ2-5; no definite D call. With 3 bases removed from V and 5 bases from J, the gap between germline ends came to 10 bases. The CDR3 length is 13 residues. DNA for the CDR3: TGTGCCAGCAGTTTGGAGCAGAAGGAGACCCAGTACTTC. Translation: CASSLEQKETQYF.

The V call is TRBV10-3, the J call TRBJ2-7; no definite D call. The CDR3 loop spans 12 amino acids. The V gene lost 10 bases and the J gene lost 2 bases, with 12 bases spanning the gap. CDR1 and CDR2 from the germline V gene are ENHRY and SYGVKD. The CDR3, as DNA: TGTGCCACAAAGGACGCTACCTACGAGCAGTACTTC. As protein: CATKDATYEQYF.

This clonotype appeared a few times. The J gene is TRBJ2-3, the V gene TRBV5-1; D remains ambiguous. This CDR3 comprises 14 residues. The germline V and J ends were trimmed by 7 bases and 4 bases, with 16 bases remaining between them. Germline loops: CDR1 SGHRS, CDR2 YFSETQ. The CDR3 DNA reads as TGCGCCAGCTCAGACCCGGTCTCCCCAGATACGCAGTATTTT. Residues: CASSDPVSPDTQYF.

The chain is built from TRBV6-1 and TRBJ1-2; unclear D gene. Trimming took off 5 bases at V and 4 bases at J, with 17 bases between the two ends. This CDR3 comprises 15 residues. The V gene's germline CDR1 is MNHNS and CDR2 SASEGT. CDR3 residues: CASSPVSGEVYGYTF. The CDR3 DNA reads as TGTGCCAGCAGTCCGGTAAGCGGAGAGGTCTATGGCTACACCTTC.